Below, one T cell receptor beta chain is given with its context. The assay was immunoSEQ multiplex PCR, and TCRdb's table has in-frame clones only and misses some. The sample shows about 65,000 clones, 80% to 85% of them seen only once. These data belong to a study of blood T cell repertoires in COVID-19. Study as a whole: PBMCs, B-cell-depleted T cells, or T cells were the source of the cDNA or gDNA that made up the material.

The CDR3 covers 13 residues. V lost 3 bases to trimming and J lost 0 bases, with 6 bases between them. Germline values: CDR1 SGDLS, CDR2 YYNGEE. The chain links TRBV9 to TRBJ1-1; D is undetermined. This receptor was identified in a human donor in a cohort sampled during active COVID-19. The sequenced sample consisted of peripheral blood. CDR3 in amino acids: CASSAYLNTEAFF. CDR3 bases: TGTGCCAGCAGCGCTTATTTGAACACTGAAGCTTTCTTT.